This T cell receptor (beta chain) is from a study of early T cells in non-severe SARS-CoV-2 infection. Background on the study: Unsorted whole-blood RNA was sequenced in bulk, leaving chains unpaired.

CDR1 is MNHEY, CDR2 SMNVEV, per germline (reference sequence). The CDR3 extends over 13 amino acids. V was pared by 3 bases and J by 4 bases, with 8 bases between. Researchers attached unique molecular identifiers to individual cDNA molecules. MiXCR, run by TCRdb on the 5' RACE reads, gives a single entry per CDR3 protein. The table lists tens of thousands of distinct CDR3 sequences, 5.5% to 6.5% of them singletons. The TCR comes from an adult who was a healthcare worker with PCR-confirmed SARS-CoV-2 infection or an uninfected control (not recorded which). Sequencing input: whole blood. The chain carries TRBV27 and TRBJ2-3; D uncertain. The CDR3 bases are TGTGCCAGCAGTTTTCGTTCTTCAGATACGCAGTATTTT. Residues: CASSFRSSDTQYF.